A single TCR beta chain is shown here with its context. Participant-reported clinical history was the basis for cohort assignment. CDR3 size: 17 residues. Looked up from germline, CDR1 is MNHNS and CDR2 is SASEGT. After removal of 1 base from V and 1 base from J, the junction contained 6 bases not matched to a gene. The data were taken from a study of blood T cell repertoires in COVID-19. TCRdb keeps only in-frame clones here, not all; method: immunoSEQ multiplex PCR. The data show around 310,000 clones, around nine tenths seen once. What was sequenced was PBMCs or T cells enriched from blood (not recorded which). This sequence was found in a woman in her 30s who had recovered from COVID-19. The chain couples TRBV6-1 to TRBJ2-1; 8 bases fit TRBD1. CDR3 residues: CASSEGFGTGSYNEQFF. For the CDR3, the DNA is TGTGCCAGCAGTGAAGGGTTCGGGACAGGATCCTACAATGAGCAGTTCTTC.